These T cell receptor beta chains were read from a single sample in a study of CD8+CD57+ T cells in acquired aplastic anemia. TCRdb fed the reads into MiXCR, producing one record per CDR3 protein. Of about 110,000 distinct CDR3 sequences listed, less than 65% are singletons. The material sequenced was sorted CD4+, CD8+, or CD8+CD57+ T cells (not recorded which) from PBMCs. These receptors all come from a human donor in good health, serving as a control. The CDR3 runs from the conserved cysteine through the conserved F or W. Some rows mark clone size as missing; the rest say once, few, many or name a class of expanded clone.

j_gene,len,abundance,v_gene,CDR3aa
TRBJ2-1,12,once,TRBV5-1,CASSTGLDEQFF
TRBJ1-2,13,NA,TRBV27,CASSPGHKYGYTF
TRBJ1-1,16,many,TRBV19,CASTSNSGFRNTEAFF
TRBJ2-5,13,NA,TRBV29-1,CSVGRTGGETQYF
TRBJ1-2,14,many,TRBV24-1,CATSDPTGEYGYTF
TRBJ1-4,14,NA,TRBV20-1,CSARRTGVGEKLFF
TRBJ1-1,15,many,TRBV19,CASKVAPWSATEAFF
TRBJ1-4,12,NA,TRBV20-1,CSATGAVEKLFF
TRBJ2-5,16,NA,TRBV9,CASSQRGLAGEETQYF
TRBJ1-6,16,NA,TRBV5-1,CASRRDRGEDNSPLHF
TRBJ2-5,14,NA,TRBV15,CATSREHGVGTQYF
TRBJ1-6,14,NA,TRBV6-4,CASSLEPGNSPLHF
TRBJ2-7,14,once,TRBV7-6,CASSLQGATYEQYF
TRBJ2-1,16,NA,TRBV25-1,CASSESGVGFYNEQFF
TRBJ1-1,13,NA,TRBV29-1,CSVAGQGNTEAFF
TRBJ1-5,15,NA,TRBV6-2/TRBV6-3,CASSPAGEGNQPQHF
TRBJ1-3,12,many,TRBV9,CASSVGGNTIYF
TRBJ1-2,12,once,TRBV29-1,CSVSGGDYGYTF